This entry concerns a single T cell receptor (beta chain). As yet, its antigen is unknown. The sample originates from a study of blood T cells in healthy people across ages. Whole-study findings and limits: Any conclusive comparison of naive versus antigen-experienced cells was prevented by using unsorted PBMCs. Fewer expanded clones and more diversity marked long-lived versus aged donors.

Sample-barcoded 5' priming and a J-beta primer mix drove a second PCR of roughly 7 to 11 cycles. Tags on each cDNA molecule came from a template-switch adaptor with 12 random nucleotides. MiXCR, applied by TCRdb to the 5' RACE reads, yields one record per CDR3 protein. This table holds 1.5 million or so distinct CDR3 sequences, 40% to 45% found once. Donors were healthy Caucasian individuals from Russia aged roughly 6 to 95. The CDR3 totals 13 residues. V was shortened by 3 bases and J by 9 bases, with 9 bases between the two germline ends. This TCR derives from a young woman in good health. The J gene is TRBJ1-6, the V gene TRBV12-3 or TRBV12-4; weak D call: TRBD1 (5 bases). Sequencing used blood. For the CDR3, the DNA is TGTGCCAGCAGTTTTTACCAGGGTTCACCCCTCCACTTT. It is translated as CASSFYQGSPLHF.